This paragraph reports one T cell receptor beta chain. The target antigen is unknown. There were TCR beta CDR3 regions amplified from RNA transcripts. HTBI primers were employed in a first-round RT-PCR of the TCR CDR3. TCRdb reanalysed the multiplex PCR reads using MiXCR and keeps one entry per CDR3 protein. The top ten hold roughly 8.3% of the sample, which has hundreds of thousands of distinct CDR3 sequences, roughly 37% seen once. This specimen belongs to a study of T cells in Graves' hyperthyroidism and ophthalmopathy. Study findings and constraints: A 13 V-J signature model discriminated ophthalmopathy versus stable hyperthyroidism.

It was considered stable Graves' hyperthyroidism when ophthalmopathy did not progress within 18 months. Investigators excluded patients with uncontrolled infection, other autoimmune disease, pregnancy or lactation. The diagnoses drew upon clinical symptoms, serum thyroxine and TRAb, thyroid ultrasound and orbital computed tomography. The CDR3 spans 12 residues. Germline loops: CDR1 MGHDK, CDR2 SYGVNS. The ends were cut back, 0 bases at V and 4 bases at J, with 4 bases in the middle. The sequenced material came from blood. V usage is TRBV25-1 and J usage is TRBJ2-7; D is undetermined. The TCR comes from a man aged 18 to 29 with Graves' hyperthyroidism. In nucleotides, the CDR3 is TGTGCCAGCAGTGAATATCCATACGAGCAGTACTTC. Its translation is CASSEYPYEQYF.